This T cell receptor beta chain was sequenced during a study of regulatory T cells in long-lasting Graves disease. The germline V and J ends were trimmed by 6 bases and 6 bases, with 10 bases remaining between them. The germline gives CDR1 MGHDK, CDR2 SYGVNS. The CDR3 is made up of 12 amino acids. In this sample, this clonotype turned up a few times. Arm-PCR of CDR3 regions with iRepertoire HTBI primers generated TCR beta libraries. TCRdb re-called the multiplex PCR reads with MiXCR, one entry per CDR3 protein. The data hold approximately 400,000 distinct CDR3 sequences, with approximately 23% observed a single time. Time point given: persistent/refractory GD, antithyroid drugs over 5 years with positive TRAb. RNA from PBMCs was the source of the TCR library.

The chain couples TRBV25-1 to TRBJ2-3; no definite D call. This material consisted of peripheral blood mononuclear cells (PBMCs), taken when the disease was refractory, from a patient treated with antithyroid drugs. The receptor comes from a middle-aged woman with Graves disease. CDR3 in amino acids: CASRVDPDTQYF. For the CDR3, the DNA is TGTGCCAGCAGAGTCGACCCCGATACGCAGTATTTT.